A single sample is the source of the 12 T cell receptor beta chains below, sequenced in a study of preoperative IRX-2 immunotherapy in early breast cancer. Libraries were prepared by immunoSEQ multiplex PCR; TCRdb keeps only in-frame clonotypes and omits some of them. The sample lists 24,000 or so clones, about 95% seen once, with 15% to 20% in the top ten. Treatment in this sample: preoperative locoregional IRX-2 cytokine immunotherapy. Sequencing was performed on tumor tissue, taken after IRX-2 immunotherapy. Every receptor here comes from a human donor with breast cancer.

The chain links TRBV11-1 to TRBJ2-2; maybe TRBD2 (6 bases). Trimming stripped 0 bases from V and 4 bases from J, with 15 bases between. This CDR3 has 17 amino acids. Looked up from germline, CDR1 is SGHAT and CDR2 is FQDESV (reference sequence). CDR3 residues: CASSLAGIRGITGELFF. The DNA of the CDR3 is TGTGCCAGCAGCTTAGCGGGAATCCGGGGGATCACCGGGGAGCTGTTTTTT.

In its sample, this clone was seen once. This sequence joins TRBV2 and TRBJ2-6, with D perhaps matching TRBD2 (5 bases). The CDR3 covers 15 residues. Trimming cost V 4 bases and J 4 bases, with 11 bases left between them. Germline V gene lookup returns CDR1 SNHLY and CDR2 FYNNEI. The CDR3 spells CASSAGFSGANVLTF. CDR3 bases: TGTGCCAGCAGTGCGGGGTTCTCAGGGGCCAACGTCCTGACTTTC. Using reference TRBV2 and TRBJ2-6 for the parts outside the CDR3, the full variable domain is EPEVTQTPSHQVTQMGQEVILRCVPISNHLYFYWYRQILGQKVEFLVSFYNNEISEKSEIFDDQFSVERPDGSNFTLKIRSTKLEDSAMYFCASSAGFSGANVLTFGAGSRLTVL.

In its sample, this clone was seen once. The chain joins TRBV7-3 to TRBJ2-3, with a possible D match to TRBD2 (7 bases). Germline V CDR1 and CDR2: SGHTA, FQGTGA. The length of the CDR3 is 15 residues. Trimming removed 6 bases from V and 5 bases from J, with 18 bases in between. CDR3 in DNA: TGTGCCAGCAGTACCAAGAGGGGGGGCATAGATACGCAGTATTTT. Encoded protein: CASSTKRGGIDTQYF.

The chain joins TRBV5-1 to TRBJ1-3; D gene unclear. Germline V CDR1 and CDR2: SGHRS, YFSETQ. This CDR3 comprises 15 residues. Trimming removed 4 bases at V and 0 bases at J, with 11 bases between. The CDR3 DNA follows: TGCGCCAGCAGCCCGGAGGCGTACTCTGGAAACACCATATATTTT. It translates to CASSPEAYSGNTIYF.

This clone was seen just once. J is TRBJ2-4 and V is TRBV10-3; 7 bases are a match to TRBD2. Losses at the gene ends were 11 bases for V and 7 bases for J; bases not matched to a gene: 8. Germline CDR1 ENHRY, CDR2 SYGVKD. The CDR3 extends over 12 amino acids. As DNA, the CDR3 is TGTGCCTCATTAGGAGCGGGGAACATTCAGTACTTC. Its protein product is CASLGAGNIQYF.

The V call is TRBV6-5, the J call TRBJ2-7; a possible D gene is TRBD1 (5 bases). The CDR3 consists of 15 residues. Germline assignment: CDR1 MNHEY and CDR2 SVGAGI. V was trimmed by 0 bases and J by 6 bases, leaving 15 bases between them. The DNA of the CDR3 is TGTGCCAGCAGTTACTCTTTGGGCAGGGCGCGCGAGCAGTACTTC. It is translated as CASSYSLGRAREQYF.

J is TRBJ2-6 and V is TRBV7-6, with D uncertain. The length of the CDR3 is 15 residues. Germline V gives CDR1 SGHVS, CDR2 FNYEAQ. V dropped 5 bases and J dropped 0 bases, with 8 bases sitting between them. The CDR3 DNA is TGTGCCAGCAGCCTAAAAGGCTCTGGGGCCAACGTCCTGACTTTC. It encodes CASSLKGSGANVLTF.

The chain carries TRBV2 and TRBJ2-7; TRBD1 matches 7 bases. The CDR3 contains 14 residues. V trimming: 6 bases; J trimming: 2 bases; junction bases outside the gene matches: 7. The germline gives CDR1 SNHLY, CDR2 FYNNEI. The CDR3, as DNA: TGTGCCAGCAGACGTCGAGACAGGGCCTACGAGCAGTACTTC. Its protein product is CASRRRDRAYEQYF.

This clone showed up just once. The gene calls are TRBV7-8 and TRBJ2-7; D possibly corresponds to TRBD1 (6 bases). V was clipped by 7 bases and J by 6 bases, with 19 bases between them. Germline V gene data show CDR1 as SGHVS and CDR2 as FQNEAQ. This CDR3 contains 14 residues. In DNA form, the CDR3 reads TGTGCCAGCAACGTAGATTACAGGGAGAGCGAGCAGTACTTC. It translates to CASNVDYRESEQYF.

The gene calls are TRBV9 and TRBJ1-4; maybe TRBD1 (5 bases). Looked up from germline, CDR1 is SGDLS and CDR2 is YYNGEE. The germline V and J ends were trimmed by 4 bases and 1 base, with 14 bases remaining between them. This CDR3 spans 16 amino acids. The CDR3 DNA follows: TGTGCCAGCAGCCCTCGGGACTTAAGAACTAATGAAAAACTGTTTTTT. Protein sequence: CASSPRDLRTNEKLFF. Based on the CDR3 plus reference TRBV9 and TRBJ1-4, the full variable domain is DSGVTQTPKHLITATGQRVTLRCSPRSGDLSVYWYQQSLDQGLQFLIQYYNGEERAKGNILERFSAQQFPDLHSELNLSSLELGDSALYFCASSPRDLRTNEKLFFGSGTQLSVL.

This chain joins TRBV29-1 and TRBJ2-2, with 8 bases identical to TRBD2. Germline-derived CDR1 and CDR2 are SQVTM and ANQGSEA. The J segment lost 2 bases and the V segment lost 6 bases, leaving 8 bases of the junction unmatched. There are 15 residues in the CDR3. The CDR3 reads CSVEAAGGNTGELFF. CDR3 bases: TGCAGCGTCGAGGCGGCGGGGGGAAACACCGGGGAGCTGTTTTTT.

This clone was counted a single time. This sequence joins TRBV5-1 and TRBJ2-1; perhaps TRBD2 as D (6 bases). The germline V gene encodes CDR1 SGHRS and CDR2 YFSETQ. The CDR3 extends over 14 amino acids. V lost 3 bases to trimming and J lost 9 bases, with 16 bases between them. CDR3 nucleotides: TGCGCCAGCAGCTCCGGAGGGCTAGGGCGTGAGCAGTTCTTC. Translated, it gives CASSSGGLGREQFF. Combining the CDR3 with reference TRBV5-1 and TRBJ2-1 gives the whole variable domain KAGVTQTPRYLIKTRGQQVTLSCSPISGHRSVSWYQQTPGQGLQFLFEYFSETQRNKGNFPGRFSGRQFSNSRSEMNVSTLELGDSALYLCASSSGGLGREQFFGPGTRLTVL.